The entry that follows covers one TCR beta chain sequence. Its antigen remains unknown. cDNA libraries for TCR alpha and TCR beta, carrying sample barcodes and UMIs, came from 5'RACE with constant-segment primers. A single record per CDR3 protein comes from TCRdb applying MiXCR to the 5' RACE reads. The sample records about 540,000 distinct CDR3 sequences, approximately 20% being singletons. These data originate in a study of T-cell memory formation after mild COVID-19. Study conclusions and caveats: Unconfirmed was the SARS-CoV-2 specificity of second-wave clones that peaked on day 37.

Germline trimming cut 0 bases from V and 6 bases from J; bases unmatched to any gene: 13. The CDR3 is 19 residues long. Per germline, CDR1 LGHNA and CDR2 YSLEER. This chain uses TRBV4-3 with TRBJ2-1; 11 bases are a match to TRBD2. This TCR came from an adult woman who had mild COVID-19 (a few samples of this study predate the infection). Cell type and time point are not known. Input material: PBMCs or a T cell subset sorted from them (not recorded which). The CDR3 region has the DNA TGCGCCAGCAGCCAAGATTGGGCTAGCGGGAGGAAGTTGGGCAATGAGCAGTTCTTC. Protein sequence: CASSQDWASGRKLGNEQFF.